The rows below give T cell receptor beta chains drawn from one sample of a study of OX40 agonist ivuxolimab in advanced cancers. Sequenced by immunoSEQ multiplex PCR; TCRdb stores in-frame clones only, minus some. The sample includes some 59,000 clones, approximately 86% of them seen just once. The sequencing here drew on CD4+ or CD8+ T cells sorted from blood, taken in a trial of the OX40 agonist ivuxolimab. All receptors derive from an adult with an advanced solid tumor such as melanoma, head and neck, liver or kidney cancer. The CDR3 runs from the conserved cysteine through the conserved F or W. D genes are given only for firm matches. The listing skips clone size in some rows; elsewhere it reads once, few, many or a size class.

CDR3aa: CASTSEGKGYTF; CDR3nt: TGTGCCAGCACCTCCGAGGGGAAGGGCTACACCTTC; abundance: .; v_gene: TRBV2; j_gene: TRBJ1-2; d_gene: .
CDR3aa: CSVGLRQAGYGYTF; CDR3nt: TGCAGCGTTGGGTTACGACAGGCGGGCTATGGCTACACCTTC; abundance: .; v_gene: TRBV29-1; j_gene: TRBJ1-2; d_gene: .
CDR3aa: CASSPGGNTEAFF; CDR3nt: TGTGCCAGCAGCCCGGGGGGGAACACTGAAGCTTTCTTT; abundance: .; v_gene: TRBV11-2; j_gene: TRBJ1-1; d_gene: .
CDR3aa: CASSLGLAGASYNEQFF; CDR3nt: TGTGCCAGCAGTTTGGGACTAGCGGGAGCCTCCTACAATGAGCAGTTCTTC; abundance: .; v_gene: TRBV27; j_gene: TRBJ2-1; d_gene: TRBD2
CDR3aa: CASSRSRRGYTF; CDR3nt: TGCGCCAGCAGTCGGTCTCGGAGGGGCTACACCTTC; abundance: .; v_gene: TRBV5-1; j_gene: TRBJ1-2; d_gene: .
CDR3aa: CASSSGASRQPQHF; CDR3nt: TGTGCCAGCAGCTCCGGGGCATCGAGGCAGCCCCAGCATTTT; abundance: .; v_gene: TRBV7-2; j_gene: TRBJ1-5; d_gene: .
CDR3aa: CASSIDSSGYQPQHF; CDR3nt: TGTGCCAGTAGTATAGATTCCTCAGGCTATCAGCCCCAGCATTTT; abundance: .; v_gene: TRBV19; j_gene: TRBJ1-5; d_gene: .
CDR3aa: CASSPYRGPTDTQYF; CDR3nt: TGTGCCAGCTCACCATACAGGGGGCCTACAGATACGCAGTATTTT; abundance: .; v_gene: TRBV18; j_gene: TRBJ2-3; d_gene: TRBD1
CDR3aa: CASIKGIQYF; CDR3nt: TGTGCCAGCATTAAGGGCATTCAGTACTTC; abundance: .; v_gene: TRBV21-1; j_gene: TRBJ2-4; d_gene: .
CDR3aa: CASRGWGVNTGELFF; CDR3nt: TGTGCCAGCCGGGGATGGGGGGTAAACACCGGGGAGCTGTTTTTT; abundance: .; v_gene: TRBV6-1; j_gene: TRBJ2-2; d_gene: .
CDR3aa: CASRPGRSNTEAFF; CDR3nt: TGTGCCAGCAGGCCGGGACGGTCGAACACTGAAGCTTTCTTT; abundance: .; v_gene: TRBV28; j_gene: TRBJ1-1; d_gene: .
CDR3aa: CASSYSKGTSGGEQYF; CDR3nt: TGTGCCAGCAGTTACTCGAAAGGGACTTCGGGGGGCGAGCAGTACTTC; abundance: .; v_gene: TRBV6-5; j_gene: TRBJ2-7; d_gene: TRBD2
CDR3aa: CASSMLAGHGDQPQHF; CDR3nt: TGTGCCAGTAGTATGCTGGCGGGACACGGCGATCAGCCCCAGCATTTT; abundance: .; v_gene: TRBV19; j_gene: TRBJ1-5; d_gene: .
CDR3aa: CASSLRRGISYEQYF; CDR3nt: TGTGCCAGCAGTTTACGCCGGGGGATCTCCTACGAGCAGTACTTC; abundance: .; v_gene: TRBV27; j_gene: TRBJ2-7; d_gene: .
CDR3aa: CASSPGLAGGPEEQFF; CDR3nt: TGTGCCAGCAGCCCGGGACTAGCGGGGGGGCCGGAGGAGCAGTTCTTC; abundance: .; v_gene: TRBV7-2; j_gene: TRBJ2-1; d_gene: TRBD2
CDR3aa: CASSRIKQLAENTGELFF; CDR3nt: TGCGCCAGCAGCCGTATAAAACAGCTAGCTGAGAACACCGGGGAGCTGTTTTTT; abundance: few; v_gene: TRBV5-1; j_gene: TRBJ2-2; d_gene: .
CDR3aa: CASSFHHRGGEQFF; CDR3nt: TGTGCCAGCAGTTTTCACCACAGGGGGGGTGAGCAGTTCTTC; abundance: .; v_gene: TRBV27; j_gene: TRBJ2-1; d_gene: .
CDR3aa: CASSSFRGGYGYTF; CDR3nt: TGTGCCAGCAGCTCTTTTCGGGGTGGTTATGGCTACACCTTC; abundance: .; v_gene: TRBV5-4; j_gene: TRBJ1-2; d_gene: .
CDR3aa: CASSPSTSGKRTQYF; CDR3nt: TGTGCCAGCAGCCCCTCGACTAGCGGGAAGCGGACGCAGTATTTT; abundance: .; v_gene: TRBV7-3; j_gene: TRBJ2-3; d_gene: TRBD2
CDR3aa: CASSLRDRGLGYTF; CDR3nt: TGTGCCAGCAGTTTAAGGGACAGGGGGCTTGGCTACACCTTC; abundance: once; v_gene: TRBV28; j_gene: TRBJ1-2; d_gene: TRBD1